The 24 T cell receptor beta chains given below trace back to one sample, sequenced in a study of T cells in tuberculosis. The repertoire was sequenced with immunoSEQ multiplex PCR; TCRdb's copy has only in-frame clones and lacks some. The sample holds approximately 31,000 clones, 86% seen once. The time point: new active TB diagnosis, blood taken before or within 7 days of starting treatment. The material was PBMCs, obtained at tuberculosis diagnosis. These receptors originate from an adult with tuberculosis.

The chain combines TRBV28 with TRBJ1-1; D unclear. The CDR3 extends over 14 amino acids. The germline gives CDR1 MDHEN, CDR2 SYDVKM. The ends were cut back, 3 bases at V and 6 bases at J, with 14 bases in the middle. CDR3 bases: TGTGCCAGCAGTTTCGGGTTGGAGGCGTCTGAAGCTTTCTTT. Translation gives CASSFGLEASEAFF. Using reference TRBV28 and TRBJ1-1 for the parts outside the CDR3, the full variable domain is DVKVTQSSRYLVKRTGEKVFLECVQDMDHENMFWYRQDPGLGLRLIYFSYDVKMKEKGDIPEGYSVSREKKERFSLILESASTNQTSMYLCASSFGLEASEAFFGQGTRLTVV.

CDR3 coding DNA: TGTGCCAGCAGTTGGCCCGGGACAGGGGTTGATCAGCCCCAGCATTTT. This encodes CASSWPGTGVDQPQHF. The gene calls are TRBV6-5 and TRBJ1-5; TRBD1 matches at 10 bases. CDR3 length: 16 amino acids. Germline-derived CDR1 and CDR2 are MNHEY and SVGAGI. J gave up 5 bases and V 4 bases, and 8 bases lay outside the gene matches.

This rearrangement joins TRBV30 to TRBJ2-7; 7 bases align to TRBD1. Losses at the gene ends were 0 bases for V and 6 bases for J; bases not matched to a gene: 8. In germline, CDR1 is GTSNPN, CDR2 SVGIG (reference sequence). This CDR3 spans 14 amino acids. The CDR3 reads CAWSVRQGRIEQYF. The CDR3 DNA reads as TGTGCCTGGAGTGTAAGACAGGGCAGGATCGAGCAGTACTTC. Variable domain in full (rest from reference TRBV30 and TRBJ2-7): SQTIHQWPATLVQPVGSPLSLECTVEGTSNPNLYWYRQAAGRGLQLLFYSVGIGQISSEVPQNLSASRPQDRQFILSSKKLLLSDSGFYLCAWSVRQGRIEQYFGPGTRLTVT.

V is TRBV30 and J is TRBJ1-2; a weak D match, TRBD1 (6 bases). Germline values: CDR1 GTSNPN, CDR2 SVGIG (reference sequence). The CDR3 extends over 15 amino acids. V was cut by 3 bases and J by 2 bases, with 16 bases left in between. The chain's CDR3 is CAWRGITGNNYGYTF. Written as DNA, the CDR3 is TGTGCCTGGAGGGGCATAACAGGGAACAACTATGGCTACACCTTC. Filled out from reference TRBV30 and TRBJ1-2, the complete variable domain reads SQTIHQWPATLVQPVGSPLSLECTVEGTSNPNLYWYRQAAGRGLQLLFYSVGIGQISSEVPQNLSASRPQDRQFILSSKKLLLSDSGFYLCAWRGITGNNYGYTFGSGTRLTVV.

The chain uses TRBV25-1 and TRBJ1-2, with D possibly TRBD1 on 6 matching bases. Trimming removed 10 bases at V and 4 bases at J, with 13 bases between. The CDR3 sequence is 12 residues long. CDR1 and CDR2 (germline): MGHDK, SYGVNS. Here the CDR3 DNA reads TGTGCCACCTACCGGGACATCTATGGCTACACCTTC. This sequence encodes CATYRDIYGYTF.

The chain couples TRBV11-2 to TRBJ2-1, with D possibly being TRBD1 (5 bases). Deletions cut 1 base from V and 8 bases from J, with 24 bases between. CDR3 length: 18 amino acids. Germline V gene data show CDR1 as SGHAT and CDR2 as FQNNGV. The CDR3 nucleotides are TGTGCCAGCAGCTTAGTTGGGCCCAGGGTAGGTGGAGTCTATGAGCAGTTCTTC. Protein sequence: CASSLVGPRVGGVYEQFF. Variable domain in full (rest from reference TRBV11-2 and TRBJ2-1): EAGVAQSPRYKIIEKRQSVAFWCNPISGHATLYWYQQILGQGPKLLIQFQNNGVVDDSQLPKDRFSAERLKGVDSTLKIQPAKLEDSAVYLCASSLVGPRVGGVYEQFFGPGTRLTVL.

The chain links TRBV5-1 to TRBJ2-7, with TRBD2 matching 8 bases. Germline V CDR1 and CDR2: SGHRS, YFSETQ. The ends lost 1 base at V and 4 bases at J; junction bases unmatched: 4. CDR3 length: 14 amino acids. The CDR3 here is CASSLMVAGYEQYF. CDR3 bases: TGCGCCAGCAGCTTGATGGTAGCGGGATACGAGCAGTACTTC.

V and J are TRBV2 and TRBJ1-2, with D maybe TRBD1 (6 bases). The CDR3 has 15 amino acids. Germline V CDR1 and CDR2: SNHLY, FYNNEI. Deletions cut 3 bases from V and 0 bases from J, with 11 bases between. The CDR3 region has the DNA TGTGCCAGCAGTGAGGACACAGGGCCTAACTATGGCTACACCTTC. It is translated as CASSEDTGPNYGYTF.

The CDR3 loop reads CATSRRQGASTEAFF. CDR3 in DNA: TGTGCCACCAGCAGAAGACAGGGGGCATCCACTGAAGCTTTCTTT. The chain recombines TRBV15 with TRBJ1-1; 10 nucleotides align to TRBD1. This CDR3 comprises 15 residues. J lost 4 bases, V lost 2 bases, and 4 bases had no gene match. CDR1 and CDR2 (germline): LNHNV, YYDKDF (reference sequence).

V and J are TRBV4-2 and TRBJ2-7; D may be TRBD2 (5 bases). The length of the CDR3 is 15 residues. The V gene's germline CDR1 is LGHNA and CDR2 YNFKEQ. V dropped 0 bases and J dropped 5 bases, with 14 bases sitting between them. This chain's CDR3 is CASSQEGIQADEQYF. In DNA, the CDR3 is TGTGCCAGCAGCCAAGAAGGCATACAAGCGGACGAGCAGTACTTC.

This chain joins TRBV27 and TRBJ2-5; 8 bases match TRBD1. This CDR3 is built from 14 residues. Germline V gene data show CDR1 as MNHEY and CDR2 as SMNVEV (reference sequence). V lost 6 bases to trimming and J lost 4 bases; unmatched junction nucleotides: 7. DNA of the CDR3: TGTGCCAGCAGCCAGGGGGCTAGAGGAGAGACCCAGTACTTC. This translates into CASSQGARGETQYF.

The V call is TRBV29-1, the J call TRBJ2-1; D is perhaps TRBD2 (6 bases). V lost 2 bases and J lost 2, with 19 bases in between. The germline V gene has CDR1 SQVTM and CDR2 ANQGSEA. The CDR3 consists of 17 residues. The CDR3 nucleotides read TGCAGCGTTGAATTGTTGACGGGAGAGGCGGCCTACAATGAGCAGTTCTTC. Protein: CSVELLTGEAAYNEQFF.

The chain couples TRBV5-1 to TRBJ2-7; 9 nucleotides agree with TRBD2. The CDR3 is made up of 16 amino acids. J gave up 7 bases and V 4 bases, and 15 bases lay outside the gene matches. Germline CDR1 and CDR2: SGHRS and YFSETQ. The CDR3: CASSLEHRLAAVEQYF. The DNA for the CDR3 is TGCGCCAGCAGCCTGGAGCACAGACTAGCGGCTGTAGAGCAGTACTTC.

This rearrangement joins TRBV25-1 to TRBJ2-2, with D hard to call. Trimming left V 1 base short and J 7 bases short, with 7 bases between. The CDR3 runs 13 residues. Germline V gene data show CDR1 as MGHDK and CDR2 as SYGVNS. The CDR3 nucleotides are TGTGCCAGCAGTGAATCCCGGGTCGGGGAGCTGTTTTTT. It translates to CASSESRVGELFF.

The chain links TRBV30 to TRBJ2-7; D perhaps matches TRBD2 (8 bases). The ends were cut back, 3 bases at V and 5 bases at J, with 26 bases in the middle. CDR3 length equals 17 residues. From germline, CDR1 is GTSNPN and CDR2 SVGIG (reference sequence). CDR3 residues: CAWRIKRLARGQDEQYF. CDR3 sequence (DNA): TGTGCCTGGAGAATAAAGCGACTAGCGAGGGGGCAGGACGAGCAGTACTTC.

The genes are TRBV9 and TRBJ1-5, with D hard to call. Germline V lookup: CDR1 SGDLS, CDR2 YYNGEE. The CDR3 is 14 amino acids. V shed 3 bases and J shed 6 bases, with 13 bases lying between them. The CDR3 nucleotides read TGTGCCAGCAGCGCCCCCGGGGAAGGTCAGCCCCAGCATTTT. Translating it yields CASSAPGEGQPQHF.

V gene TRBV14 combines with J gene TRBJ1-2, with D perhaps matching TRBD1 (5 bases). The CDR3 totals 14 residues. V gave up 1 base and J gave up 0 bases, with 6 bases separating them. The V gene's germline CDR1 is SGHDN and CDR2 FVKESK. CDR3 in amino acids: CASSQAGSNYGYTF. The CDR3 nucleotides are TGTGCCAGCAGCCAAGCAGGGTCTAACTATGGCTACACCTTC.

The CDR3 loop is CASSPTGGDNQPQHF. CDR3 nucleotides: TGTGCCAGCAGCCCCACGGGGGGCGACAATCAGCCCCAGCATTTT. The chain employs TRBV6-1 and TRBJ1-5; maybe TRBD1 (6 bases). The V end lost 6 bases, the J end lost 3 bases, and 15 bases lay between the germline ends. The CDR3 consists of 15 residues. CDR1 is MNHNS and CDR2 is SASEGT in the germline V gene.

This clone was counted once. The chain links TRBV27 to TRBJ2-3; D gene ambiguous. Germline CDR1 MNHEY, CDR2 SMNVEV (reference sequence). Trimming left V 4 bases short and J 1 base short, with 9 bases between. The CDR3 runs 14 residues. CDR3 protein: CASSSVRGTDTQYF. In DNA, the CDR3 is TGTGCCAGCAGTTCGGTCCGCGGCACAGATACGCAGTATTTT.

The chain is built from TRBV9 and TRBJ2-1, with D possibly being TRBD2 (6 bases). The CDR3 runs to 15 residues. V lost 8 bases to trimming and J lost 8 bases, with 23 bases between them. Germline assignment: CDR1 SGDLS and CDR2 YYNGEE. This CDR3 reads CASSSTGVRWDEQFF. The DNA for the CDR3 is TGTGCCAGTTCCTCTACGGGGGTTCGGTGGGATGAGCAGTTCTTC. The full variable domain, in which reference TRBV9 and TRBJ2-1 provide the parts outside the CDR3, is DSGVTQTPKHLITATGQRVTLRCSPRSGDLSVYWYQQSLDQGLQFLIQYYNGEERAKGNILERFSAQQFPDLHSELNLSSLELGDSALYFCASSSTGVRWDEQFFGPGTRLTVL.

The rearrangement joins TRBV14 to TRBJ2-3; 12 bases line up with TRBD2. CDR1 is SGHDN and CDR2 is FVKESK in the germline V gene. The V gene end was trimmed by 3 bases and the J gene end by 6 bases; junction bases not matched to a gene: 19. CDR3 size: 20 residues. The DNA of the CDR3 is TGTGCCAGCAGCCATGTTCGGACTAGCGGGGTCCCTGGCAGCTCCGATACGCAGTATTTT. Translation gives CASSHVRTSGVPGSSDTQYF.

The genes are TRBV5-8 and TRBJ1-4, with D perhaps TRBD1 (6 bases). Germline CDR1 reads SGHTS; CDR2 reads YDEGEE. This CDR3 contains 14 residues. V was pared by 2 bases and J by 4 bases, with 9 bases between. DNA of the CDR3: TGTGCCAGCAGCTTCGGACAGATTAATGAAAAACTGTTTTTT. Amino acid sequence: CASSFGQINEKLFF.

The gene calls are TRBV27 and TRBJ2-2, with 9 bases lining up with TRBD2. Looked up from germline, CDR1 is MNHEY and CDR2 is SMNVEV (reference sequence). With 6 bases clipped from V and 3 bases from J, the junction kept 8 bases outside the gene matches. The length of the CDR3 is 16 residues. In DNA form, the CDR3 reads TGTGCCAGCAGGCCCGGGACTAGCAGATACACCGGGGAGCTGTTTTTT. The encoded protein is CASRPGTSRYTGELFF.

The DNA for the CDR3 is TGCGCCAGCAGCCAAGAAGGGGGCCGGGGAATTCGTGGCTACACCTTC. Protein sequence: CASSQEGGRGIRGYTF. The V call is TRBV4-1, the J call TRBJ1-2; 7 bases are shared with TRBD1. CDR1 is MGHRA and CDR2 is YSYEKL in the germline V gene. The CDR3 loop spans 16 amino acids. V lost 0 bases to trimming and J lost 7 bases; unmatched junction nucleotides: 11.